This is a list of T cell receptor beta chains from one sample in a study of blood T cells in healthy people across ages. TCRdb re-derived calls from the 5' RACE reads in MiXCR, one entry per CDR3 protein. The data show approximately 1.5 million distinct CDR3 sequences, approximately 39% seen once. Sequencing was carried out using blood. The receptors were gathered from a woman in her late teens or twenties in good health. Both conserved end residues are trimmed from each CDR3. A D gene is named only where the DNA matches it firmly.

d_call: NA
v_call: TRBV4-2
j_call: TRBJ1-2
cdr3_aa: ASSRPDRTYGYT

d_call: NA
v_call: TRBV6-1
j_call: TRBJ1-5
cdr3_aa: ASTLINQPQH

d_call: NA
v_call: TRBV7-2
j_call: TRBJ1-2
cdr3_aa: ASSLAVGSQPGYT

d_call: NA
v_call: TRBV12-3/TRBV12-4
j_call: TRBJ2-7
cdr3_aa: ASSLAGLDEQY

d_call: TRBD1
v_call: TRBV7-2
j_call: TRBJ2-4
cdr3_aa: ASSSRGQAQGNIQY

d_call: NA
v_call: TRBV20-1
j_call: TRBJ2-3
cdr3_aa: SARVVGTDTQY

d_call: TRBD2
v_call: TRBV11-3
j_call: TRBJ2-7
cdr3_aa: AGSLVVGSGRTLSYEQY

d_call: NA
v_call: TRBV4-3
j_call: TRBJ2-3
cdr3_aa: ASSQDPGTSTDTQY

d_call: NA
v_call: TRBV20-1
j_call: TRBJ2-1
cdr3_aa: SARDILAGYNEQF

d_call: NA
v_call: TRBV10-3
j_call: TRBJ2-3
cdr3_aa: AISDRGGIPDTQY